This T cell receptor beta chain is from a study of blood T cell repertoires in COVID-19. Germline CDR1 and CDR2: GTSNPN and SVGIG (reference sequence). Trimming cost V 3 bases and J 10 bases, with 13 bases left between them. CDR3 size: 12 residues. The protocol was immunoSEQ multiplex PCR, while the TCRdb copy is restricted to in-frame clones and leaves out a portion. The table records about 350,000 clones, around 90% of them present only once. The clonotype was recovered from a woman in her sixties or seventies with COVID-19, enrolled during active disease. The sequencing sample was made of peripheral blood. The rearrangement joins TRBV30 to TRBJ2-1, with a tentative D call TRBD2 (5 bases). In nucleotides, the CDR3 is TGTGCCTGGAGCCCGAGTTCGGGAGAGCAGTTCTTC. Encoded protein: CAWSPSSGEQFF. The entire variable domain, with the rest obtained from reference TRBV30 and TRBJ2-1, is as follows: SQTIHQWPATLVQPVGSPLSLECTVEGTSNPNLYWYRQAAGRGLQLLFYSVGIGQISSEVPQNLSASRPQDRQFILSSKKLLLSDSGFYLCAWSPSSGEQFFGPGTRLTVL.